These T cell receptor beta chains were read from a single sample in a study of blood T cell repertoires in COVID-19. Measured with immunoSEQ multiplex PCR; TCRdb has only the in-frame clones, and not every one. The profile shows around 310,000 clones, 88% of them singletons. Sequencing was performed on PBMCs or T cells enriched from blood (not recorded which). The receptors were sampled from a man aged 25 to 40 who had recovered from COVID-19. Each CDR3 is given with its conserved first and last residue. D genes are given only for firm matches. Expanded clones get a size class; other rows say once, few or many, or leave the size out.

clone size: -; V gene: TRBV4-1; D gene: TRBD2; J gene: TRBJ2-5; CDR3 protein: CASSLVTGGQGTQYF; CDR3 DNA: TGCGCCAGCAGCCTCGTTACGGGGGGGCAGGGGACCCAGTACTTC
clone size: -; V gene: TRBV9; D gene: -; J gene: TRBJ1-2; CDR3 protein: CASRSYEGANYGYTF; CDR3 DNA: TGTGCCAGCAGATCCTATGAGGGGGCTAACTATGGCTACACCTTC
clone size: -; V gene: TRBV4-1; D gene: TRBD2; J gene: TRBJ2-7; CDR3 protein: CASSQGLAVSYEQYF; CDR3 DNA: TGCGCCAGCAGCCAAGGGCTAGCGGTCTCCTACGAGCAGTACTTC
clone size: once; V gene: TRBV28; D gene: TRBD1; J gene: TRBJ1-1; CDR3 protein: CASRTTGTANTEAFF; CDR3 DNA: TGTGCCAGCAGAACTACCGGGACAGCGAACACTGAAGCTTTCTTT
clone size: few; V gene: TRBV7-2; D gene: -; J gene: TRBJ1-2; CDR3 protein: CASSLNRGKGYGYTF; CDR3 DNA: TGTGCCAGCAGCTTAAATAGGGGGAAAGGCTATGGCTACACCTTC
clone size: -; V gene: TRBV23-1; D gene: TRBD2; J gene: TRBJ2-3; CDR3 protein: CASSQSPFRLAGGQETDTQYF; CDR3 DNA: TGCGCCAGCAGTCAATCGCCATTCCGACTAGCGGGGGGCCAAGAAACAGATACGCAGTATTTT
clone size: few; V gene: TRBV6-5; D gene: -; J gene: TRBJ2-6; CDR3 protein: CASSYSTGSGANVLTF; CDR3 DNA: TGTGCCAGCAGTTACTCAACGGGATCTGGGGCCAACGTCCTGACTTTC
clone size: -; V gene: TRBV28; D gene: -; J gene: TRBJ2-2; CDR3 protein: CASSLGVAPPGELFF; CDR3 DNA: TGTGCCAGCAGCCTGGGAGTAGCGCCCCCCGGGGAGCTGTTTTTT
clone size: -; V gene: TRBV18; D gene: TRBD2; J gene: TRBJ2-3; CDR3 protein: CASSLRDYTDTQYF; CDR3 DNA: TGTGCCAGCTCACTCCGGGACTACACAGATACGCAGTATTTT
clone size: -; V gene: TRBV20-1; D gene: TRBD1; J gene: TRBJ1-1; CDR3 protein: CSARDRREAFF; CDR3 DNA: TGCAGTGCCAGGGACAGGAGAGAGGCTTTCTTT
clone size: once; V gene: TRBV10-3; D gene: -; J gene: TRBJ1-2; CDR3 protein: CALGTPLRGYTF; CDR3 DNA: TGTGCCCTCGGGACTCCACTTCGGGGCTACACCTTC
clone size: -; V gene: TRBV19; D gene: TRBD1; J gene: TRBJ2-3; CDR3 protein: CASSIFGYRGRHTQYF; CDR3 DNA: TGTGCCAGTAGTATCTTTGGGTACAGGGGGCGGCATACGCAGTATTTT
clone size: -; V gene: TRBV12-3/TRBV12-4; D gene: -; J gene: TRBJ1-2; CDR3 protein: CASGKGYYGYTF; CDR3 DNA: TGTGCCAGCGGCAAGGGGTACTATGGCTACACCTTC
clone size: few; V gene: TRBV28; D gene: -; J gene: TRBJ2-2; CDR3 protein: CASVPRGHTGELFF; CDR3 DNA: TGTGCCAGCGTCCCCAGGGGCCACACCGGGGAGCTGTTTTTT
clone size: -; V gene: TRBV30; D gene: TRBD1; J gene: TRBJ1-4; CDR3 protein: CAWGPQGMGEKLFF; CDR3 DNA: TGTGCCTGGGGACCACAGGGGATGGGGGAAAAACTGTTTTTT
clone size: -; V gene: TRBV3-1/TRBV3-2; D gene: -; J gene: TRBJ1-4; CDR3 protein: CASSQASVATNEKLFF; CDR3 DNA: TGTGCCAGCAGCCAAGCCTCGGTTGCAACTAATGAAAAACTGTTTTTT
clone size: -; V gene: TRBV9; D gene: -; J gene: TRBJ2-1; CDR3 protein: CASSQTGHEQFF; CDR3 DNA: TGTGCCAGCAGCCAAACGGGTCATGAGCAGTTCTTC
clone size: -; V gene: TRBV9; D gene: TRBD2; J gene: TRBJ2-2; CDR3 protein: CASSVVGLAGDTGELFF; CDR3 DNA: TGTGCCAGCAGCGTAGTAGGACTAGCGGGGGACACCGGGGAGCTGTTTTTT
clone size: -; V gene: TRBV28; D gene: -; J gene: TRBJ1-2; CDR3 protein: CASSPIFGSEGGIYGYTF; CDR3 DNA: TGTGCCAGCAGTCCGATTTTCGGGTCGGAGGGGGGGATCTATGGCTACACCTTC
clone size: -; V gene: TRBV11-2; D gene: TRBD1; J gene: TRBJ2-1; CDR3 protein: CASSLRQGNEQFF; CDR3 DNA: TGTGCCAGCAGCTTACGACAGGGCAATGAGCAGTTCTTC
clone size: -; V gene: TRBV28; D gene: -; J gene: TRBJ2-5; CDR3 protein: CASSPEGGWKETQYF; CDR3 DNA: TGTGCCAGCAGCCCCGAAGGGGGTTGGAAAGAGACCCAGTACTTC
clone size: -; V gene: TRBV14; D gene: TRBD1; J gene: TRBJ1-2; CDR3 protein: CASSQSSDRVGDGYTF; CDR3 DNA: TGTGCCAGCAGCCAAAGCAGCGACAGGGTCGGGGATGGCTACACCTTC
clone size: -; V gene: TRBV15; D gene: TRBD1; J gene: TRBJ2-7; CDR3 protein: CATSRPGQNEQYF; CDR3 DNA: TGTGCCACCAGCAGACCGGGACAGAACGAGCAGTACTTC
clone size: -; V gene: TRBV11-2; D gene: TRBD1; J gene: TRBJ2-2; CDR3 protein: CASSLQWTGGISRAGELFF; CDR3 DNA: TGTGCCAGCAGCTTACAATGGACAGGGGGTATTAGTCGCGCCGGGGAGCTGTTTTTT
clone size: -; V gene: TRBV5-1; D gene: TRBD2; J gene: TRBJ2-7; CDR3 protein: CASSLVAGENYEQYF; CDR3 DNA: TGCGCCAGCAGCTTGGTTGCGGGGGAAAACTACGAGCAGTACTTC
clone size: -; V gene: TRBV7-9; D gene: TRBD1; J gene: TRBJ2-7; CDR3 protein: CASTPDRDEQYF; CDR3 DNA: TGTGCCAGCACCCCGGACAGGGACGAGCAGTACTTC
clone size: -; V gene: TRBV7-2; D gene: TRBD1; J gene: TRBJ1-4; CDR3 protein: CASSPGQGAPGEKLFF; CDR3 DNA: TGTGCCAGCAGCCCGGGACAGGGGGCGCCGGGAGAAAAACTGTTTTTT